This T cell receptor beta chain was captured by sequencing in a study of blood T cell repertoires in COVID-19 (dated by TCRdb to about 2020). Some background on the complete study: ImmuneRACE Cohort 3 recovered participants were defined by two consecutive negative NP/OP PCR tests, healthcare professional clearance, or symptom resolution. Deeply sampled blood TCRbeta repertoires from subjects exposed to, actively infected with, or recovered from COVID-19 were included in the dataset. Samples were obtained from the ongoing ImmuneRACE study (first 160 participants) and from 1,254 subjects provided by 6 global collaborators. A freely available public database, intended as a resource for researchers studying the immune response to SARS-CoV-2, is where the repertoires were released. Sample metadata almost always included a de-identified subject ID, COVID-19 status, age in years and sex. Where HLA class I and class II types were available, the types were taken from metadata supplied by the sample provider, not from assay-based typing. Collaborator samples came from the United States, Italy and Spain and covered acute and convalescent phases of COVID-19. The material from the prospective study consisted of cDNA or gDNA derived from T cells, B-cell-depleted T cells, or PBMCs.

On this clone itself: Its antigen is unknown. One base away there is no much larger clone; base qualities are not given.

Enrolling through a virtual design, the prospective study's participants ranged in age from roughly 18 to 95 years and lived across roughly 24 United States geographic areas. To assign participants to cohorts, the prospective study relied on clinical history that participants themselves reported in a screening survey and a study questionnaire. Each participant in the prospective study had whole blood, serum and a nasopharyngeal or oropharyngeal swab collected by mobile phlebotomists. Additional blood draws and questionnaires over an approximately 2-month period could optionally be provided by prospective study participants. Blood samples from the prospective study were shipped frozen or at room temperature prior to DNA extraction. The immunoSEQ Assay, a bias-controlled multiplex PCR, was used to amplify TCRbeta CDR3 regions from genomic DNA. For the original study's pipeline: Nucleated cell counts per sample were estimated from amplification of reference gene primers within the assay. To quantify the absolute abundance of each unique TCRbeta CDR3 rearrangement, sequence reads were collapsed and filtered. Productive Simpson clonality was computed per sample as the square root of Simpson's diversity index over productive rearrangements. Here the immuneACCESS table is served through TCRdb, limited to in-frame sequences with V and J called. Missing clones are a known gap in these copies; in checked studies unresolved V genes cover under half, and the rest lacks a known reason. The DNA was the basis for D and trimming; V, J and clone size are from that table. The sample table shows roughly 150,000 clones, and about 80% are seen once. In total, the top ten clones hold 15% to 20% of the sample.

General findings and caveats noted by the study authors: Clinical and demographic metadata were provided uncurated, with the amount varying by source and participant.

Measured from the cysteine to the phenylalanine, the CDR3 is 15 residues long. Kept here is only the CDR3 DNA, which spans 45 bases and is read in frame from base 1. For CDR1 and CDR2, the germline V gene (reference sequence) lists LGHDT and YNNKEL. V and J are truncated by 4 bases and 4 bases respectively, leaving an intervening sequence of 14 bases. The origin of this receptor is a woman aged 70-85 years in a cohort exposed to, infected with or recovered from COVID-19 (not recorded which). The specimen sequenced was PBMCs or T cells enriched from blood (not recorded which). The chain uses TRBV3-1 (or the pseudogene TRBV3-2) and TRBJ2-1, with the identity of the D gene unclear. The DNA sequence reads TGTGCCAGCAGCCGTTTCCTGGAGATATACAATGAGCAGTTCTTC. Its protein is CASSRFLEIYNEQFF.